This is a list of T cell receptor beta chains from one sample in a study of cytomegalovirus exposure and HLA in healthy donors. Produced via immunoSEQ multiplex PCR; TCRdb's table is partial and in-frame only. Altogether 200,000 or so clones are present, over 75% being singletons, with the ten largest covering roughly 0.23%. The sample taken for sequencing was PBMCs. The receptors come from a girl under three years old in good health and CMV-seronegative. CDR3s include the opening cysteine and the closing phenylalanine or tryptophan. The order of the fields is D gene, V gene, J gene, CDR3 DNA, CDR3 protein. D genes are given only for firm matches.

>-|TRBV4-2|TRBJ2-1
TGTGCCAGCAGCTCCCACTACAATGAGCAGTTCTTC
CASSSHYNEQFF
>TRBD2|TRBV29-1|TRBJ2-1
TGCAGCGTTGAGGGGACTAGCTACAATGAGCAGTTCTTC
CSVEGTSYNEQFF
>-|TRBV5-5|TRBJ1-3
TGTGCCAGCAGGAAAGACTACCGGACAGTTCCCTCTGGAAACACCATATATTTT
CASRKDYRTVPSGNTIYF
>TRBD2|TRBV13|TRBJ2-1
TGTGCCAGCAGCCCACGCGGGGAGGGTTGGGATGAGCAGTTCTTC
CASSPRGEGWDEQFF
>TRBD2|TRBV29-1|TRBJ2-2
TGCAGCGTTGTGGGACTAGCGGGGGGCGGTACCGGGGAGCTGTTTTTT
CSVVGLAGGGTGELFF
>TRBD2|TRBV6-5|TRBJ2-7
TGTGCCAGCAGCTCTAGCGGGAGGAGTTACGAGCAGTACTTC
CASSSSGRSYEQYF
>-|TRBV27|TRBJ1-2
TGTGCCAGCAGTTTAAGGGGACAATTCGGTGGCTACACCTTC
CASSLRGQFGGYTF
>TRBD2|TRBV7-6|TRBJ2-2
TGTGCCAGCAGCGACAGACTAGCGGGAGTTTCCGGGGAGCTGTTTTTT
CASSDRLAGVSGELFF
>-|TRBV5-4|TRBJ1-3
TGTGCCAGCAACTGGGGGGGCGCGGAGGCCGCTGGAAACACCATATATTTT
CASNWGGAEAAGNTIYF
>TRBD2|TRBV9|TRBJ2-7
TGTGCCAGCAGCGTAGGGACTAGCGGGGGGCCCATCGGAGAGCAGTACTTC
CASSVGTSGGPIGEQYF
>TRBD1|TRBV27|TRBJ2-1
TGTGCCAGCAGTTTACAGGGGGCGGGTTACAATGAGCAGTTCTTC
CASSLQGAGYNEQFF